This T cell receptor (beta chain) was recorded in a study of CD8+ T cells in alopecia areata. Sequencing used cDNA as its template, made by extracting RNA and reverse transcribing it. TCRdb keeps only in-frame clones here, not all; method: immunoSEQ multiplex PCR. The sample lists 110,000 to 150,000 clones; roughly 46% were seen once. The CDR3 is made up of 14 amino acids. Per the germline V gene, CDR1 is SGHRS and CDR2 is YFSETQ. V was cut by 2 bases and J by 0 bases, with 8 bases left in between. This sample comprised CD4+ T cells sorted from blood, obtained at week 0. This receptor was obtained from a human donor with alopecia areata. This chain joins TRBV5-1 and TRBJ1-1, with D possibly TRBD1 on 5 matching bases. CDR3: CASSFGGMNTEAFF. CDR3 nucleotide sequence: TGCGCCAGCAGCTTCGGGGGGATGAACACTGAAGCTTTCTTT.